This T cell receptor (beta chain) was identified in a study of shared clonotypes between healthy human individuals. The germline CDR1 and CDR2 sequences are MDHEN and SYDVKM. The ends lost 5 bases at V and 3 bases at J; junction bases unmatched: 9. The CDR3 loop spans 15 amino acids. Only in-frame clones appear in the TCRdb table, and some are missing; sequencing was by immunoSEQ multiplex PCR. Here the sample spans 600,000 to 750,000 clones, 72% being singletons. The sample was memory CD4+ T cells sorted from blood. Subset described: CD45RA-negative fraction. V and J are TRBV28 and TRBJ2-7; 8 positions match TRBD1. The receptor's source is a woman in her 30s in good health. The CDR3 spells CASSDERTGRYEQYF. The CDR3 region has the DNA TGTGCCAGCAGTGATGAGCGGACAGGGCGCTACGAGCAGTACTTC. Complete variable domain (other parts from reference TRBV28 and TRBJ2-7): DVKVTQSSRYLVKRTGEKVFLECVQDMDHENMFWYRQDPGLGLRLIYFSYDVKMKEKGDIPEGYSVSREKKERFSLILESASTNQTSMYLCASSDERTGRYEQYFGPGTRLTVT.